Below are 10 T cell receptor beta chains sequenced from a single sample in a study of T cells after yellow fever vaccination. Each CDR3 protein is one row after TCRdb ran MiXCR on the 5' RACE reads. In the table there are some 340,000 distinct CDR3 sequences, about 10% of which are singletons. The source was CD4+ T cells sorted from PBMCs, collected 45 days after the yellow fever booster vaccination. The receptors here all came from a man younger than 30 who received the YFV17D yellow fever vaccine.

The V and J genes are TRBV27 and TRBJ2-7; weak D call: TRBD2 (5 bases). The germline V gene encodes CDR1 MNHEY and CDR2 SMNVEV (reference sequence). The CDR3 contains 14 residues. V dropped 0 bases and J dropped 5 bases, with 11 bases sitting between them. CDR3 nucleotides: TGTGCCAGCAGTTTATCGCGACTAATCAACGAGCAGTACTTC. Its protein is CASSLSRLINEQYF.

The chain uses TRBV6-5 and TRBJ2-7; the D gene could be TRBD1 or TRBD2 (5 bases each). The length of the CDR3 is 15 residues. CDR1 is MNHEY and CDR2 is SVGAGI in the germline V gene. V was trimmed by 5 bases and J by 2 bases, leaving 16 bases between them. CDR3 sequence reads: CASSPTWQGPYEQYF. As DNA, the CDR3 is TGTGCCAGCAGTCCCACCTGGCAGGGACCCTACGAGCAGTACTTC.

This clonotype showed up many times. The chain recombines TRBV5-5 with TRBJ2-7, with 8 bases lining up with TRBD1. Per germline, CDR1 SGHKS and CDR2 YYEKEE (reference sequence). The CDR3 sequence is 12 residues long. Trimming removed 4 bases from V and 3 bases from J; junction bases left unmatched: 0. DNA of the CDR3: TGTGCCAGCAGCGGACAGGGCTACGAGCAGTACGTC. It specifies CASSGQGYEQYV.

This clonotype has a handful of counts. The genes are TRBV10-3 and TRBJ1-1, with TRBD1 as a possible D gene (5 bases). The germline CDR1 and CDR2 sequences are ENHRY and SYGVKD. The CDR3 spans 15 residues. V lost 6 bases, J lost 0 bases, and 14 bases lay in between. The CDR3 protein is CAIRVSGTVNTEAFF. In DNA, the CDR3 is TGTGCCATCAGAGTATCCGGGACGGTGAACACTGAAGCTTTCTTT.

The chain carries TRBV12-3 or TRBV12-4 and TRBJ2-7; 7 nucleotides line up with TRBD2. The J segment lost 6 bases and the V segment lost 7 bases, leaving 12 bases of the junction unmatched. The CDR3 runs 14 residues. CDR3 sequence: CASTPSGGTREQYF. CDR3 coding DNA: TGTGCCAGCACCCCCTCGGGGGGTACCCGCGAGCAGTACTTC.

The CDR3 DNA follows: TGCAGCTCTAGAGGACTAGCGGGGGACAATGAGCAGTTCTTC. Its protein product is CSSRGLAGDNEQFF. The V call is TRBV20-1, the J call TRBJ2-1, with 13 bases fitting TRBD2. CDR1 and CDR2 from the germline V gene are DFQATT and SNEGSKA (reference sequence). CDR3 size: 14 residues.

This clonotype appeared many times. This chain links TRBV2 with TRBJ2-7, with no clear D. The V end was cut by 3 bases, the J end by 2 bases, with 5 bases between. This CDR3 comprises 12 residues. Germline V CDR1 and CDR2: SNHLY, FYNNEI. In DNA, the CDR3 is TGTGCCAGCAGTGAGAACGCCTACGAGCAGTACTTC. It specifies CASSENAYEQYF.

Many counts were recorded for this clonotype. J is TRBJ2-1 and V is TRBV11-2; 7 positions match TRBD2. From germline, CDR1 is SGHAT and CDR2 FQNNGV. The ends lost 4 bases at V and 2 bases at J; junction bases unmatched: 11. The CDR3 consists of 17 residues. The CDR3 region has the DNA TGTGCCAGCAGCTCGCAAAAAGCGGGGACGACCTACAATGAGCAGTTCTTC. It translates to CASSSQKAGTTYNEQFF.

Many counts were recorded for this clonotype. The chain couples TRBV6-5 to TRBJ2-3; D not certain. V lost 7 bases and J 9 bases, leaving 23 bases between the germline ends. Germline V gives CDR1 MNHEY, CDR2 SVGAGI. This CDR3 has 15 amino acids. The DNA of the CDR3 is TGTGCCAGCATCCGTAATCGCACTGTTACCGAGACGCAGTATTTT. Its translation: CASIRNRTVTETQYF.

CDR3 sequence (DNA): TGTGCCAGCAGCCTTGCACAGGGCTCCTACAATGAGCAGTTCTTC. Protein sequence: CASSLAQGSYNEQFF. The rearrangement uses TRBV7-2 and TRBJ2-1; a possible D gene is TRBD1 (6 bases). Germline values: CDR1 SGHTA, CDR2 FQGNSA. The CDR3 consists of 15 residues. Trimming took off 5 bases at V and 0 bases at J, with 11 bases between the two ends.